The 20 T cell receptor beta chains below were found in one sample sequenced in a study of cytomegalovirus exposure and HLA in healthy donors. 13 Jbeta primers and 60 Vbeta primers were used for the PCR. Clones were read by immunoSEQ multiplex PCR, and TCRdb kept only the in-frame ones, dropping some. Of more than 140,000 clones in the sample, about 80% were seen once. Source material: PBMCs. Receptor source: a male donor in good health and CMV-seronegative.

CDR3 amino acids: CASRGQDRGENEQFF. The CDR3 DNA is TGTGCCAGCAGAGGCCAGGACAGGGGGGAGAATGAGCAGTTCTTC. The chain joins TRBV6-5 to TRBJ2-1; 10 bases are a match to TRBD1. V gave up 6 bases and J gave up 7 bases; unmatched junction bases: 9. Germline CDR1 and CDR2: MNHEY and SVGAGI. This CDR3 contains 15 residues.

The chain employs TRBV19 and TRBJ1-5; TRBD1 agrees at 9 bases. Germline V gene lookup returns CDR1 LNHDA and CDR2 SQIVND (reference sequence). The CDR3 has 19 residues. V shed 3 bases and J 0 bases; nucleotides not matched to a gene: 12. This CDR3 is CASSMGRGQGSNSNQPQHF. CDR3 in DNA: TGTGCCAGTAGTATGGGGAGGGGACAGGGTTCAAATAGCAATCAGCCCCAGCATTTT. Using reference TRBV19 and TRBJ1-5 for the parts outside the CDR3, the full variable domain is DGGITQSPKYLFRKEGQNVTLSCEQNLNHDAMYWYRQDPGQGLRLIYYSQIVNDFQKGDIAEGYSVSREKKESFPLTVTSAQKNPTAFYLCASSMGRGQGSNSNQPQHFGDGTRLSIL.

This clone was observed a handful of times. This chain links TRBV4-3 with TRBJ2-3; TRBD1 is a possible D gene (6 bases). V gave up 0 bases and J gave up 4 bases, with 14 bases separating them. This CDR3 comprises 16 residues. From germline, CDR1 is LGHNA and CDR2 YSLEER. The CDR3 nucleotides read TGCGCCAGCAGCCAAGATCAACACAGGGCCCCAGATACGCAGTATTTT. Translated: CASSQDQHRAPDTQYF.

The CDR3 sequence: CASSDGIRGTPGNIQYF. As DNA, the CDR3 is TGTGCCAGCAGCGACGGCATACGGGGGACCCCGGGAAACATTCAGTACTTC. J is TRBJ2-4 and V is TRBV7-9; tentatively, D is TRBD2 (6 bases). The CDR3 extends over 17 amino acids. Germline V gene data show CDR1 as SEHNR and CDR2 as FQNEAQ (reference sequence). V was clipped by 5 bases and J by 6 bases, with 23 bases between them.

The V and J genes are TRBV29-1 and TRBJ1-1; tentatively, D is TRBD1 (6 bases). This CDR3 contains 10 residues. Trimming left V 4 bases short and J 8 bases short, with 8 bases between. Looked up from germline, CDR1 is SQVTM and CDR2 is ANQGSEA. This CDR3 is CSVGDREAFF. The DNA of the CDR3 is TGCAGCGTTGGCGACAGGGAAGCTTTCTTT.

The chain links TRBV27 to TRBJ2-5; 7 bases are a match to TRBD2. CDR3 length: 16 amino acids. Per germline, CDR1 MNHEY and CDR2 SMNVEV (reference sequence). With V trimmed by 5 bases and J by 0 bases, 9 bases remained unmatched. CDR3 region: CASSGIWGGNQETQYF. CDR3 DNA sequence: TGTGCCAGCAGTGGTATTTGGGGGGGTAACCAAGAGACCCAGTACTTC.

This chain links TRBV5-4 with TRBJ1-4, with D unclear. The CDR3 has 17 residues. The ends were cut back, 1 base at V and 8 bases at J, with 21 bases in the middle. Germline V lookup: CDR1 SGHNT, CDR2 YYREEE (reference sequence). In DNA, the CDR3 is TGTGCCAGCAGCTTGTCCTTGCCGAGGGAGGGAGACGAAAAACTGTTTTTT. Translating gives CASSLSLPREGDEKLFF.

This sequence joins TRBV5-8 and TRBJ1-1; the match to TRBD1 covers 7 bases. CDR3 length: 14 residues. Germline CDR1 is SGHTS and CDR2 is YDEGEE. V was clipped by 2 bases and J by 3 bases; unmatched bases: 4. This CDR3 is CASSFGGGYTEAFF. The CDR3 nucleotides read TGTGCCAGCAGCTTTGGAGGGGGCTACACTGAAGCTTTCTTT.

The chain combines TRBV7-8 with TRBJ1-6; D is unclear. Germline loops: CDR1 SGHVS, CDR2 FQNEAQ. The CDR3 covers 12 residues. The V and J ends lost 1 base and 16 bases respectively, with 11 bases between them. The CDR3 sequence: CASSLGSAALHF. CDR3 nucleotide sequence: TGTGCCAGCAGCTTAGGATCGGCGGCACTCCACTTT.

This clone was found a few times. The chain combines TRBV30 with TRBJ1-5; 11 bases agree with TRBD1. Trimming at V came to 5 bases and at J to 5 bases, leaving 5 bases not matched to a gene. Germline values: CDR1 GTSNPN, CDR2 SVGIG (reference sequence). CDR3 length equals 14 residues. CDR3 in DNA: TGTGCCTGGGGTTGGACAGGGGGCTATCAGCCCCAGCATTTT. Protein product: CAWGWTGGYQPQHF.

This clone was observed a handful of times. The rearrangement uses TRBV5-1 and TRBJ2-3, with D possibly TRBD1 on 6 matching bases. The CDR3 contains 17 residues. V was clipped by 4 bases and J by 0 bases, with 18 bases between them. Germline CDR1 reads SGHRS; CDR2 reads YFSETQ. The chain's CDR3 is CASSSLSTGSSTDTQYF. The CDR3 DNA follows: TGCGCCAGCAGCAGCCTCTCCACAGGGTCTAGCACAGATACGCAGTATTTT.

CDR3 nucleotides: TGTGCCAGCAGCTTACCTCCGGAGTTCTATGGCTACACCTTC. Translation: CASSLPPEFYGYTF. The gene calls are TRBV7-9 and TRBJ1-2; D is ambiguous. The V end lost 2 bases, the J end lost 4 bases, and 11 bases lay between the germline ends. Germline CDR1 reads SEHNR; CDR2 reads FQNEAQ (reference sequence). This CDR3 spans 14 amino acids.

The chain couples TRBV18 to TRBJ1-4, with a weak D call TRBD1 (6 bases). From germline, CDR1 is KGHSH and CDR2 LQKENI. This CDR3 comprises 17 residues. The ends were cut back, 3 bases at V and 3 bases at J, with 17 bases in the middle. CDR3 region: CASSPPAGVQANEKLFF. CDR3 DNA: TGTGCCAGCTCACCTCCAGCAGGGGTTCAGGCTAATGAAAAACTGTTTTTT.

In its sample, this clone was seen a few times. V usage is TRBV27 and J usage is TRBJ1-6; D gene unclear. V was trimmed by 2 bases and J by 7 bases, leaving 6 bases between them. The CDR3 extends over 13 amino acids. In germline, CDR1 is MNHEY, CDR2 SMNVEV (reference sequence). CDR3 DNA: TGTGCCAGCAGTTTAGGGAGAAATTCACCCCTCCACTTT. Protein product: CASSLGRNSPLHF.

The rearrangement joins TRBV30 to TRBJ2-5; D is unclear. The length of the CDR3 is 13 residues. Trimming cost V 5 bases and J 5 bases, with 15 bases left between them. Per the germline V gene, CDR1 is GTSNPN and CDR2 is SVGIG (reference sequence). CDR3 sequence: CAWALGPWETQYF. In DNA, the CDR3 is TGTGCCTGGGCCCTTGGGCCCTGGGAGACCCAGTACTTC.

The V gene is TRBV2, the J gene TRBJ2-7; the match to TRBD1 covers 9 bases. The J segment lost 5 bases and the V segment lost 6 bases, leaving 5 bases of the junction unmatched. Germline CDR1 and CDR2: SNHLY and FYNNEI. The length of the CDR3 is 13 residues. CDR3 loop: CASSVTGGHEQYF. The CDR3 region has the DNA TGTGCCAGCAGCGTTACAGGGGGCCACGAGCAGTACTTC.

The J gene is TRBJ2-1, the V gene TRBV19, with D possibly matching TRBD1 (5 bases). The CDR3 is 14 residues long. Trimming took 4 bases from V and 4 from J, leaving 11 bases between them. Germline lookup yields CDR1 LNHDA and CDR2 SQIVND (reference sequence). Here the CDR3 reads CASSTDQGYNEQFF. The CDR3 DNA is TGTGCCAGTAGTACCGACCAGGGATACAATGAGCAGTTCTTC.

The chain links TRBV5-4 to TRBJ2-3, with 7 bases fitting TRBD1. The CDR3 contains 14 residues. Per germline, CDR1 SGHNT and CDR2 YYREEE (reference sequence). Trimming removed 1 base from V and 5 bases from J; junction bases left unmatched: 4. The CDR3 DNA sequence: TGTGCCAGCAGCTTGTACAGGGGTGGAGATACGCAGTATTTT. It specifies CASSLYRGGDTQYF. Complete variable domain (other parts from reference TRBV5-4 and TRBJ2-3): ETGVTQSPTHLIKTRGQQVTLRCSSQSGHNTVSWYQQALGQGPQFIFQYYREEENGRGNFPPRFSGLQFPNYSSELNVNALELDDSALYLCASSLYRGGDTQYFGPGTRLTVL.

The V and J genes are TRBV7-3 and TRBJ1-2; 8 bases map to TRBD1. The CDR3 has 13 amino acids. V shed 5 bases and J 4 bases; nucleotides not matched to a gene: 3. Germline V gives CDR1 SGHTA, CDR2 FQGTGA. The chain's CDR3 is CASSADRGYGYTF. Written as DNA, the CDR3 is TGTGCCAGCAGCGCCGACAGGGGCTATGGCTACACCTTC.

This clone appeared once. This sequence joins TRBV27 and TRBJ1-6; tentatively, D is TRBD1 (5 bases). This CDR3 is 14 amino acids long. Germline V gene lookup returns CDR1 MNHEY and CDR2 SMNVEV (reference sequence). V was pared by 6 bases and J by 10 bases, with 16 bases between. Here the CDR3 reads CASRPYSGNSPLHF. The DNA for the CDR3 is TGTGCCAGCAGGCCCTATTCAGGGAACTCACCCCTCCACTTT.